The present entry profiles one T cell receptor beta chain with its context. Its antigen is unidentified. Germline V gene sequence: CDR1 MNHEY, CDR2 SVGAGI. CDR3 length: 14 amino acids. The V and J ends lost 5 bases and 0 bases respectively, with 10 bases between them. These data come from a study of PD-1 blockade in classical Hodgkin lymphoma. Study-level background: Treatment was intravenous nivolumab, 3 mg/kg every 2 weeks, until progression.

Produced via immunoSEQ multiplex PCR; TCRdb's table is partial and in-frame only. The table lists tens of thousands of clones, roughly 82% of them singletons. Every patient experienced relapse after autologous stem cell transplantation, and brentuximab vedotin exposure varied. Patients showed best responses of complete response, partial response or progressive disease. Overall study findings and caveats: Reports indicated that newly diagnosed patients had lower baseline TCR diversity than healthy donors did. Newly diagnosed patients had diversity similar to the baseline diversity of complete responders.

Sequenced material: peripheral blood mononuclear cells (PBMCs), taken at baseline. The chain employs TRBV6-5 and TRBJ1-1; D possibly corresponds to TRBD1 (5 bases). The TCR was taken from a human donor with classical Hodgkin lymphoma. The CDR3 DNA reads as TGTGCCAGCAGTACGGGACTTCTGAACACTGAAGCTTTCTTT. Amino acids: CASSTGLLNTEAFF.